The source of this TCR beta chain is a study of T-cell memory formation after mild COVID-19. Regarding the study as a whole: Day 15 to 85 contracting clones showed balanced CD4/CD8; later expanders leaned CD4+. Those CD4+ clones that contracted were mainly in CM and EM (CD8+ ones in EMRA). Cross-reactive memory seemingly joined, as some responding clones were found in pre-infection memory.

Each CDR3 protein is one row after TCRdb ran MiXCR on the 5' RACE reads. The sample has almost 250,000 distinct CDR3 sequences; roughly 14% are singletons. The CDR3 has 15 residues. Germline trimming cut 4 bases from V and 3 bases from J; bases unmatched to any gene: 4. Germline V lookup: CDR1 SGHRS, CDR2 YFSETQ. This clonotype was seen repeatedly, ten times or more. Its antigen is currently unknown. The sample comprised PBMCs or a T cell subset sorted from them (not recorded which). This chain uses TRBV5-1 with TRBJ2-3, with 11 bases matching TRBD2. The origin of this receptor is an adult woman who had mild COVID-19 (a few samples of this study predate the infection). Cell type and time point are not known. CDR3 amino acids: CASSPGTSGTDTQYF. The DNA of the CDR3 is TGCGCCAGCAGCCCAGGGACTAGCGGTACAGATACGCAGTATTTT.